The 19 T cell receptor beta chains below come from one sample, sequenced in a study of blood T cell repertoires in COVID-19. Profiled with immunoSEQ multiplex PCR; TCRdb holds only in-frame clones, not every one. The sample shows some 210,000 clones, around nine tenths of them seen only once. The material sequenced was peripheral blood. Receptors originate from a man aged 55 to 70 with COVID-19, enrolled during active disease.

The chain joins TRBV27 to TRBJ1-5; TRBD1 is a possible D gene (5 bases). Germline V gene sequence: CDR1 MNHEY, CDR2 SMNVEV (reference sequence). V shed 5 bases and J shed 3 bases, with 11 bases lying between them. The CDR3 covers 14 residues. The CDR3: CASSLRRVNQPQHF. In DNA, the CDR3 is TGTGCCAGCAGTCTACGCAGGGTCAATCAGCCCCAGCATTTT.

This chain joins TRBV10-3 and TRBJ1-1, with 7 bases identical to TRBD1. Per the germline V gene, CDR1 is ENHRY and CDR2 is SYGVKD. The CDR3 contains 14 residues. J lost 1 base, V lost 6 bases, and 5 bases had no gene match. The CDR3 loop reads CAIRTTGENTEAFF. Here the CDR3 DNA reads TGTGCCATCAGGACCACAGGGGAGAACACTGAAGCTTTCTTT.

V gene TRBV5-1 combines with J gene TRBJ2-1, with 10 bases that match TRBD1. This CDR3 contains 15 residues. J lost 7 bases, V lost 1 base, and 5 bases had no gene match. Germline V gene data show CDR1 as SGHRS and CDR2 as YFSETQ. The CDR3 protein is CASSLRTGGRNEQFF. CDR3 coding DNA: TGCGCCAGCAGCTTGAGGACAGGGGGACGGAATGAGCAGTTCTTC. Using reference TRBV5-1 and TRBJ2-1 for the parts outside the CDR3, the full variable domain is KAGVTQTPRYLIKTRGQQVTLSCSPISGHRSVSWYQQTPGQGLQFLFEYFSETQRNKGNFPGRFSGRQFSNSRSEMNVSTLELGDSALYLCASSLRTGGRNEQFFGPGTRLTVL.

CDR3 sequence: CASSESGVYNEQFF. The CDR3 DNA sequence: TGTGCCAGCAGTGAATCCGGTGTTTACAATGAGCAGTTCTTC. The rearrangement links TRBV2 to TRBJ2-1, with no clear D. The V gene lost 2 bases and the J gene lost 4 bases, with 9 bases spanning the gap. CDR1 and CDR2 from the germline V gene are SNHLY and FYNNEI. The CDR3 runs 14 residues.

CDR3 DNA: TGTGCCAGCAGTGAAAGGGGTCGAAATCAGCCCCAGCATTTT. This gives the protein CASSERGRNQPQHF. The chain employs TRBV2 and TRBJ1-5, with D perhaps TRBD1 (5 bases). Trimming left V 2 bases short and J 4 bases short, with 9 bases between. The CDR3 consists of 14 residues. Germline V gene sequence: CDR1 SNHLY, CDR2 FYNNEI.

The chain has TRBV4-3 and TRBJ2-7, with TRBD2 identical over 9 bases. Trimming took 0 bases from V and 3 from J; bases not matched to a gene: 12. This CDR3 comprises 18 residues. Germline CDR1 LGHNA, CDR2 YSLEER. Here the CDR3 reads CASSQDPSGEGMDYEQYF. The CDR3 DNA sequence: TGCGCCAGCAGCCAAGATCCTAGCGGGGAGGGGATGGACTACGAGCAGTACTTC.

The chain is built from TRBV3-1 (or the pseudogene TRBV3-2) and TRBJ2-1; possible D gene TRBD2, 6 bases. Per the germline V gene, CDR1 is LGHDT and CDR2 is YNNKEL (reference sequence). Trimming left V 2 bases short and J 8 bases short, with 22 bases between. This CDR3 spans 17 amino acids. The CDR3 region has the DNA TGTGCCAGCAGCCAACTGACACTAGCAACAGCGCCCGATGAGCAGTTCTTC. Translation: CASSQLTLATAPDEQFF.

The chain has TRBV7-2 and TRBJ2-3, with 12 positions matching TRBD2. The trim removed 2 bases at V and 3 bases at J, leaving 6 bases unmatched. Germline CDR1 reads SGHTA; CDR2 reads FQGNSA. The CDR3 has 17 residues. DNA for the CDR3: TGTGCCAGCAGCTTAAGGATACTAGCGGGGGGAACAGATACGCAGTATTTT. It codes for CASSLRILAGGTDTQYF.

The chain has TRBV24-1 and TRBJ2-1; D is ambiguous. V was shortened by 5 bases and J by 8 bases, with 21 bases between the two germline ends. The CDR3 totals 16 residues. Germline lookup yields CDR1 KGHDR and CDR2 SFDVKD. The CDR3 nucleotides are TGTGCCACCAGTGGATCTAGTGTTTCCTTCGGCGATGAGCAGTTCTTC. Translation: CATSGSSVSFGDEQFF.

Notes on this clone: The sample holds other DNA sequences that translate to the same CDR3. The V gene is TRBV19, the J gene TRBJ1-5; tentatively, D is TRBD1 (6 bases). Germline CDR1 and CDR2: LNHDA and SQIVND (reference sequence). V lost 7 bases and J 4 bases, leaving 11 bases between the germline ends. The CDR3 extends over 13 amino acids. The CDR3 sequence is CASKGVGNQPQHF. The CDR3 region has the DNA TGTGCCAGTAAGGGGGTCGGGAATCAGCCCCAGCATTTT.

The chain uses TRBV14 and TRBJ2-3, with 13 bases lining up with TRBD2. The CDR3 covers 18 residues. The junction had 9 bases not matched to a gene; V was cut back by 5 bases and J by 1 base. Germline V gene lookup returns CDR1 SGHDN and CDR2 FVKESK. CDR3 in DNA: TGTGCCAGCAGCAGGGGACTAGCGGGGCTGGTTGGCACAGATACGCAGTATTTT. This sequence encodes CASSRGLAGLVGTDTQYF.

In this sample, this clone turned up a few times. This rearrangement joins TRBV18 to TRBJ2-7, with D perhaps TRBD1 (5 bases). The V gene's germline CDR1 is KGHSH and CDR2 LQKENI. This CDR3 comprises 14 residues. V was pared by 6 bases and J by 0 bases, with 12 bases between. DNA for the CDR3: TGTGCCAGCTCCTTGCAGGGTCGCTCCTACGAGCAGTACTTC. Its translation: CASSLQGRSYEQYF.

The rearrangement joins TRBV10-3 to TRBJ2-7; D is unclear. Trimming removed 4 bases at V and 3 bases at J, with 7 bases between. Germline V gene sequence: CDR1 ENHRY, CDR2 SYGVKD. CDR3 length equals 12 residues. CDR3 in DNA: TGTGCCATCAGTGTTGAGGACTACGAGCAGTACTTC. Its protein is CAISVEDYEQYF.

This clone was counted once. The V gene is TRBV18, the J gene TRBJ1-2, with D maybe TRBD1 (5 bases). The CDR3 is 13 amino acids. Looked up from germline, CDR1 is KGHSH and CDR2 is LQKENI. With 5 bases removed from V and 7 bases from J, the gap between germline ends came to 14 bases. CDR3 sequence: CASSRPGVLGYTF. Here the CDR3 DNA reads TGTGCCAGCTCAAGACCGGGGGTCCTTGGCTACACCTTC.

The chain has TRBV7-2 and TRBJ1-4, with 7 bases fitting TRBD1. The CDR3 loop spans 16 amino acids. V was pared by 0 bases and J by 3 bases, with 4 bases of the junction left unmatched. Germline CDR1 is SGHTA and CDR2 is FQGNSA. CDR3 residues: CASSLAGGVSNEKLFF. DNA for the CDR3: TGTGCCAGCAGCTTAGCAGGGGGCGTCTCTAATGAAAAACTGTTTTTT. Based on the CDR3 plus reference TRBV7-2 and TRBJ1-4, the full variable domain is GAGVSQSPSNKVTEKGKDVELRCDPISGHTALYWYRQSLGQGLEFLIYFQGNSAPDKSGLPSDRFSAERTGGSVSTLTIQRTQQEDSAVYLCASSLAGGVSNEKLFFGSGTQLSVL.

The chain is built from TRBV19 and TRBJ1-1; 8 nucleotides agree with TRBD1. Germline loops: CDR1 LNHDA, CDR2 SQIVND (reference sequence). The CDR3 loop spans 15 amino acids. J was trimmed by 5 bases and V by 0 bases; bases with no gene match: 5. CDR3 residues: CASSIDGRGRTEAFF. CDR3 nucleotide sequence: TGTGCCAGTAGTATAGATGGCAGGGGGCGGACTGAAGCTTTCTTT. Full variable domain (remainder filled in from reference TRBV19 and TRBJ1-1): DGGITQSPKYLFRKEGQNVTLSCEQNLNHDAMYWYRQDPGQGLRLIYYSQIVNDFQKGDIAEGYSVSREKKESFPLTVTSAQKNPTAFYLCASSIDGRGRTEAFFGQGTRLTVV.

This CDR3 is CASSYQGSINGYTF. In nucleotides, the CDR3 is TGTGCCAGCAGTTACCAGGGGAGTATCAATGGCTACACCTTC. V is TRBV6-2 or TRBV6-3 and J is TRBJ1-2, with D possibly being TRBD1 (6 bases). The CDR3 contains 14 residues. Deletions cut 2 bases from V and 6 bases from J, with 13 bases between. Germline values: CDR1 MNHEY, CDR2 SVGEGT.

The chain combines TRBV28 with TRBJ2-3; 9 bases are shared with TRBD2. Unmatched junction bases numbered 8, after V lost 5 bases and J lost 2 bases. This CDR3 is built from 16 residues. Germline-derived CDR1 and CDR2 are MDHEN and SYDVKM. CDR3: CASSLYRTSVTDTQYF. Here the CDR3 DNA reads TGTGCCAGCAGTCTCTATCGGACTAGCGTCACAGATACGCAGTATTTT. Supplemented by reference TRBV28 and TRBJ2-3, the full variable domain reads DVKVTQSSRYLVKRTGEKVFLECVQDMDHENMFWYRQDPGLGLRLIYFSYDVKMKEKGDIPEGYSVSREKKERFSLILESASTNQTSMYLCASSLYRTSVTDTQYFGPGTRLTVL.

V gene TRBV5-5 combines with J gene TRBJ2-7; D remains unclear. V was shortened by 3 bases and J by 1 base, with 17 bases between the two germline ends. CDR1 is SGHKS and CDR2 is YYEKEE in the germline V gene (reference sequence). CDR3 length: 16 residues. The CDR3 region is CASSSGDPKTSYEQYF. For the CDR3, the DNA is TGTGCCAGCAGCTCCGGCGATCCGAAGACTTCCTACGAGCAGTACTTC.